This T cell receptor beta chain was recorded in a study of T cells in Graves' hyperthyroidism and ophthalmopathy. Amplification of TCR beta CDR3 regions was performed using RNA transcripts as template. First-round RT-PCR with HTBI primers amplified the TCR CDR3 region. TCRdb called the multiplex PCR reads again in MiXCR, with one record for every CDR3 protein. The table shows a few hundred thousand distinct CDR3 sequences, with approximately 15% occurring only once. The germline gives CDR1 MDHEN, CDR2 SYDVKM. This CDR3 has 11 amino acids. Trimming took off 8 bases at V and 5 bases at J, with 7 bases between the two ends. This clonotype came up many times.

The origin of this receptor is a woman younger than 45 with Graves' hyperthyroidism. V usage is TRBV28 and J usage is TRBJ2-1; D uncertain. What was sequenced was blood. The CDR3 DNA follows: TGTGCCAGCGGGCTTAACAATGAGCAGTTCTTC. Translating it yields CASGLNNEQFF.